Given below is one T cell receptor (beta chain) in context. Its specificity is unknown. The sample comes from a study of cytomegalovirus exposure and HLA in healthy donors. About the research overall: The roughly 120 validation repertoires, a later analysis reported, used the same platform as the approximately 670 first-cohort repertoires. The study's findings and limits: CMV antigen specificity of three CMV-associated chains was confirmed in vitro.

Data came from immunoSEQ multiplex PCR; TCRdb stores just in-frame clones and leaves some out. The data hold around 400,000 clones, with 86% observed a single time. Germline V lookup: CDR1 SGHRS, CDR2 YFSETQ. This CDR3 has 15 amino acids. Trimming removed 4 bases from V and 0 bases from J; junction bases left unmatched: 3. The TCR originated in a woman younger than 35 in good health and CMV-seronegative. Sequences were obtained from PBMCs. This chain links TRBV5-1 with TRBJ1-1; 10 bases map to TRBD1. CDR3 sequence: CASSRGTGVNTEAFF. In DNA, the CDR3 is TGCGCCAGCAGCCGGGGGACAGGGGTGAACACTGAAGCTTTCTTT.